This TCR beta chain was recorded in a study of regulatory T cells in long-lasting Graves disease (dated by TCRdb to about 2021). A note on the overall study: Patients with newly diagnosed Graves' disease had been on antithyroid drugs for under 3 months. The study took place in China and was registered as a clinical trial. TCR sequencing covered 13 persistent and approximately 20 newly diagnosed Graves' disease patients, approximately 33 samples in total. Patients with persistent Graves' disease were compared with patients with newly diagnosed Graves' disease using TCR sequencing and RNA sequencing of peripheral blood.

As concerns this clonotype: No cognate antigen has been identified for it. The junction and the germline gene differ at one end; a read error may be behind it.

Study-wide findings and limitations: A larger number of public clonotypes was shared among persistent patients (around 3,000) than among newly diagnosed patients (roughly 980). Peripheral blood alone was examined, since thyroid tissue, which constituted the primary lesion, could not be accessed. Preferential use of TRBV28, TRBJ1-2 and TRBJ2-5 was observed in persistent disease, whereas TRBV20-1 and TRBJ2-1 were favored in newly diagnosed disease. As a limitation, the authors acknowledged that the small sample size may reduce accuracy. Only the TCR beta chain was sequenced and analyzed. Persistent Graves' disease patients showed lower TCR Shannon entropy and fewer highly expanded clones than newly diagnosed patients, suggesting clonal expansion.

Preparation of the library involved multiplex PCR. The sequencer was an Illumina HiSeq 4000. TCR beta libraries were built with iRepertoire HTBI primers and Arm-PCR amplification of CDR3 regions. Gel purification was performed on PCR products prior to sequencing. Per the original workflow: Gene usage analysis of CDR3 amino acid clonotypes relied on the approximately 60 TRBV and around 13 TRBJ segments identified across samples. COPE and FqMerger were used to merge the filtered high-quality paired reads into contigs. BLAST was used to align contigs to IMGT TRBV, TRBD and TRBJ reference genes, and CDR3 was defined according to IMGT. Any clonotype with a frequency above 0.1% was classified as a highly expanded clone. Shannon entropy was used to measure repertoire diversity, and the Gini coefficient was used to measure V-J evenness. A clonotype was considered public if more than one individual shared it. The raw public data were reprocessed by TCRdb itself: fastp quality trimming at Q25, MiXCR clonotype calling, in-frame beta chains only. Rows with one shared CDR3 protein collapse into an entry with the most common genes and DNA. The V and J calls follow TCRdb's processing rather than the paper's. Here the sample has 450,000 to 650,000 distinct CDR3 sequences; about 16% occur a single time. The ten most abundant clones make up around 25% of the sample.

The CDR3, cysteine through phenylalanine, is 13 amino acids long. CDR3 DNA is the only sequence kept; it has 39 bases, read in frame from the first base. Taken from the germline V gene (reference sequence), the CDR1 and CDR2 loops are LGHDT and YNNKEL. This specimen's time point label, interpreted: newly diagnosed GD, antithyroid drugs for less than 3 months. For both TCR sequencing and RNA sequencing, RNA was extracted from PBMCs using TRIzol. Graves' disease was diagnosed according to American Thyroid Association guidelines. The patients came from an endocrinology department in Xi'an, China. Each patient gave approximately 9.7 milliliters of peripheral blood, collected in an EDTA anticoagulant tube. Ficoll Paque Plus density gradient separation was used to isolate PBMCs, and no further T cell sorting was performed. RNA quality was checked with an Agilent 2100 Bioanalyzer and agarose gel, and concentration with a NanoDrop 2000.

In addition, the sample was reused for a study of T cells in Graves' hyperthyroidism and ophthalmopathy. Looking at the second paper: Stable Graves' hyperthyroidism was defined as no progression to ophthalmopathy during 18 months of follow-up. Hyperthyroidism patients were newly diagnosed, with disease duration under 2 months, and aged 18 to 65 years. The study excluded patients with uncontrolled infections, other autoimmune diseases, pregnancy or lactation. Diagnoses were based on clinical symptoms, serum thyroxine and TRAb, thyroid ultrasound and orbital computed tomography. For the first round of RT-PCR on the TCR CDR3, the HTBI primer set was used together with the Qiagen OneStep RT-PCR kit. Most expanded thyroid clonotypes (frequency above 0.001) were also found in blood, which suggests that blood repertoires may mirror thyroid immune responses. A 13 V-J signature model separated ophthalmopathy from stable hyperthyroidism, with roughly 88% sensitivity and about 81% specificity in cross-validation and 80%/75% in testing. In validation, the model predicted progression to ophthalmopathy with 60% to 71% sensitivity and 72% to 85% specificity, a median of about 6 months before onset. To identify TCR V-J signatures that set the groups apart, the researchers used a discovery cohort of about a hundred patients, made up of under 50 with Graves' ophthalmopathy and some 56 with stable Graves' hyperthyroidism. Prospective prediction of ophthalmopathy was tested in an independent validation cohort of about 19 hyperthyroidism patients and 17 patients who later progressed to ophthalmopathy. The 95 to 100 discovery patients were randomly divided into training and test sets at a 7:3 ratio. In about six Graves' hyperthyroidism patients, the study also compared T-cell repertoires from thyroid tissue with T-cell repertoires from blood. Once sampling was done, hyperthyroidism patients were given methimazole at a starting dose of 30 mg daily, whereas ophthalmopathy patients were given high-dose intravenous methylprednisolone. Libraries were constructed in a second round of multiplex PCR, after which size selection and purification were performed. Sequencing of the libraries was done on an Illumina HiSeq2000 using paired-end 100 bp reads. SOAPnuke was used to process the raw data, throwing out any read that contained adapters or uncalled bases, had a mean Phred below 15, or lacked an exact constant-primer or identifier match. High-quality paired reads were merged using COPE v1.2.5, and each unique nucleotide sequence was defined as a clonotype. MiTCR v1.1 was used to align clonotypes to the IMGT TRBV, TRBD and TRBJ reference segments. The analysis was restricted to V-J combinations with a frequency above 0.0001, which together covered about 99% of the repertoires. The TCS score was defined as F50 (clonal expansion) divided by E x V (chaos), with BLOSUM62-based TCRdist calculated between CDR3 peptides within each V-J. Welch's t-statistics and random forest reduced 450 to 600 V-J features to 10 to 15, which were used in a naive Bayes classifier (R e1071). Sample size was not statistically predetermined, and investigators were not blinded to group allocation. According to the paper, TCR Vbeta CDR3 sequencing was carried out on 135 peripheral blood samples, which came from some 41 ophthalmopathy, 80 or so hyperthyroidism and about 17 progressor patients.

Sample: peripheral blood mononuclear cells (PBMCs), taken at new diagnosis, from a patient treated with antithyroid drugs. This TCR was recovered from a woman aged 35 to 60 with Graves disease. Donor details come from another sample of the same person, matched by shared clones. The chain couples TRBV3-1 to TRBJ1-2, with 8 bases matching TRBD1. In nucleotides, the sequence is TGTGCCAACAGCCCCGGGACAGGCTCTGGCTACACCTTC. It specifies CANSPGTGSGYTF.